The T cell receptor (beta chain) described here comes from a study of beta chain features in type 1 diabetes. Expressed TCRB transcripts got sequenced, as all isolated RNA was reverse transcribed. TCRdb's copy holds only in-frame clones and misses some; the assay was immunoSEQ multiplex PCR. The sample has a few hundred thousand clones, approximately 30% seen once. Broader study findings: In the patient group, naive, central memory and Treg TCRB repertoires seemed more alike than in the healthy donor group.

Germline CDR1 LNHNV, CDR2 YYDKDF (reference sequence). The CDR3 extends over 17 amino acids. V dropped 0 bases and J dropped 5; count of bases not matched to a gene: 6. As for this clone: As yet, its antigen is unknown.

It was via CD45RO/CCR7/CD25/CD127/CD95/CD27 that CD4+ naive, central memory, regulatory and stem cell-like memory cells were sorted. This chain connects TRBV15 to TRBJ2-3; the match to TRBD2 covers 12 bases. The TCR was taken from a man between 18 and 29 years old in good health. The specimen was naive CD4+ T cells from blood. The CDR3, as DNA: TGTGCCACCAGCAGAGAGCGATGGACTAGCGGGATAGATACGCAGTATTTT. Amino acids: CATSRERWTSGIDTQYF.